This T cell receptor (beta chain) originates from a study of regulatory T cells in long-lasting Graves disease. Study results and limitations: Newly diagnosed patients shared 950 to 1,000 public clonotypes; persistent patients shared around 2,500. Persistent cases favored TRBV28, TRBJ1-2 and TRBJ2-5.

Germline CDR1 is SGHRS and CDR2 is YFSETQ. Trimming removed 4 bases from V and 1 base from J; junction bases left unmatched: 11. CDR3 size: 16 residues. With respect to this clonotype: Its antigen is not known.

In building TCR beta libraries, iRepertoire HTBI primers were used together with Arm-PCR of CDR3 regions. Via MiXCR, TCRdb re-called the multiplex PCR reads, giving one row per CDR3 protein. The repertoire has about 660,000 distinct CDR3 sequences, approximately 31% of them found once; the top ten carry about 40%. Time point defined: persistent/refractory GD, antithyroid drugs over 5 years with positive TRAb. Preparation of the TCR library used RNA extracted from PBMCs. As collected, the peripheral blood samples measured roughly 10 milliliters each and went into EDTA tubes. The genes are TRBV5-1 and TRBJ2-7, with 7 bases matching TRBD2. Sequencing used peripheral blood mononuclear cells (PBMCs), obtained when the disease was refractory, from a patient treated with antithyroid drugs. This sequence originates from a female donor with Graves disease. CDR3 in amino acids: CASSLDPGGSSYEQYF. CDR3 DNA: TGCGCCAGCAGCCTCGACCCGGGAGGTTCTTCCTACGAGCAGTACTTC. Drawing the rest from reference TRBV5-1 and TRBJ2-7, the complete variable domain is KAGVTQTPRYLIKTRGQQVTLSCSPISGHRSVSWYQQTPGQGLQFLFEYFSETQRNKGNFPGRFSGRQFSNSRSEMNVSTLELGDSALYLCASSLDPGGSSYEQYFGPGTRLTVT.